This T cell receptor beta chain was identified during a study of regulatory T cells in long-lasting Graves disease. Turning to the study itself: Graves' cases, newly diagnosed, had used antithyroid drugs under 3 months. Points from the study as a whole: Lower TCR diversity was seen in persistent Graves' patients than in newly diagnosed ones.

This clonotype was counted between two and nine times. Its antigen is not identified. The germline gives CDR1 LGHDT, CDR2 YNNKEL (reference sequence). This CDR3 comprises 11 residues. V gave up 1 base and J gave up 8 bases, with 3 bases separating them. The TCR beta library used iRepertoire HTBI primers with Arm-PCR amplification of CDR3. TCRdb analysed the multiplex PCR reads with MiXCR anew, one entry per CDR3 protein. The repertoire includes 500,000 or so distinct CDR3 sequences, about 16% of them detected once, and about 25% sits in the top ten. Time point defined: newly diagnosed GD, antithyroid drugs for less than 3 months. The authors made the TCR library using RNA they extracted from PBMCs. Another study also made use of these data, one on T cells in Graves' hyperthyroidism and ophthalmopathy. Per that study: Newly diagnosed hyperthyroidism patients aged 18 to 65 years had disease lasting under 2 months.

Sequences were derived from peripheral blood mononuclear cells (PBMCs), sampled at new diagnosis, from a patient treated with antithyroid drugs. The TCR comes from a woman aged 40 to 65 with Graves disease. The V and J genes are TRBV3-1 and TRBJ2-1; D is unresolved. The CDR3 reads CASSQGHEQFF. The CDR3 DNA reads as TGTGCCAGCAGCCAAGGACATGAGCAGTTCTTC.